Following are 32 T cell receptor beta chains from one sample sequenced in a study of technical replicates of blood from a handful of donors (dated by TCRdb to 2016 to 2017). Receptor libraries were prepared by the immunoSEQ multiplex PCR assay. Entries here come from immuneACCESS through TCRdb and include only in-frame sequences with V and J called. Some clones fail to appear in such tables; in the studies checked, an unresolved V gene covers under half of the shortfall, and the cause of the remainder is unknown. The sample data list approximately 81,000 clones, and around 96% of these were observed just once. Clones ranked in the top ten supply around 0.2% of the sample. Source material: T cells isolated from PBMCs. The receptors stem from a human donor in good health.

V gene TRBV9 combines with J gene TRBJ2-3; D gene unclear. This CDR3 spans 13 amino acids. Germline assignment: CDR1 SGDLS and CDR2 YYNGEE. Trimming pared 0 bases from V and 1 base from J, leaving 3 bases between. The CDR3 spells CASSVAGTDTQYF. In DNA, the CDR3 is TGTGCCAGCAGCGTAGCGGGCACAGATACGCAGTATTTT.

The chain joins TRBV13 to TRBJ2-7; 14 bases are a match to TRBD2. With V trimmed by 3 bases and J by 3 bases, 10 bases remained unmatched. CDR3 length: 18 amino acids. CDR1 is PRHDT, CDR2 FYEKMQ, per germline (reference sequence). CDR3 coding DNA: TGTGCCAGCAGCTTCTCGGGACTAGCGGGAGTCCGGAGCTACGAGCAGTACTTC. Translation gives CASSFSGLAGVRSYEQYF.

The chain combines TRBV2 with TRBJ2-2; 8 bases line up with TRBD1. The CDR3 spans 16 residues. CDR1 SNHLY and CDR2 FYNNEI come from the germline V gene. The J segment lost 2 bases and the V segment lost 3 bases, leaving 5 bases of the junction unmatched. Here the CDR3 DNA reads TGTGCCAGCAGTGAGGGCAGGGGGCCTAACACCGGGGAGCTGTTTTTT. Protein product: CASSEGRGPNTGELFF.

The chain carries TRBV18 and TRBJ1-2, with 7 nucleotides matching TRBD1. Germline trimming cut 3 bases from V and 8 bases from J; bases unmatched to any gene: 9. The CDR3 spans 14 residues. The germline CDR1 and CDR2 sequences are KGHSH and LQKENI. DNA of the CDR3: TGTGCCAGCTCACCTTCAGGACAGGCGGACGGCTACACCTTC. Encoded protein: CASSPSGQADGYTF.

This sequence joins TRBV25-1 and TRBJ2-7, with TRBD2 matching over 7 bases. The length of the CDR3 is 17 residues. Trimming removed 0 bases from V and 0 bases from J; junction bases left unmatched: 8. From germline, CDR1 is MGHDK and CDR2 SYGVNS. The CDR3 region has the DNA TGTGCCAGCAGTGAATATATGACAGCGGGACCCTCCTACGAGCAGTACTTC. Its protein product is CASSEYMTAGPSYEQYF.

The chain carries TRBV2 and TRBJ2-4; a possible D gene is TRBD1 (5 bases). The length of the CDR3 is 16 residues. Trimming cost V 0 bases and J 3 bases, with 12 bases left between them. CDR1 is SNHLY and CDR2 is FYNNEI in the germline V gene. The CDR3 region is CASSEAGAQNKNIQYF. The CDR3 DNA follows: TGTGCCAGCAGTGAAGCAGGGGCCCAAAACAAAAACATTCAGTACTTC.

Comment on this clone: A junction end diverges from the germline sequence, so it may reflect a read error. This chain joins TRBV5-1 and TRBJ2-1; D gene ambiguous. CDR3 size: 16 residues. Looked up from germline, CDR1 is SGHRS and CDR2 is YFSETQ. CDR3 protein: CASRLAATTSYNEQFF. The CDR3 DNA follows: TGCGCCAGCAGATTGGCAGCAACTACCTCCTACAATGAGCAGTTCTTC.

V and J are TRBV27 and TRBJ1-1; D call uncertain. The ends were cut back, 3 bases at V and 2 bases at J, with 7 bases in the middle. The germline V gene encodes CDR1 MNHEY and CDR2 SMNVEV (reference sequence). The CDR3 loop spans 13 amino acids. This chain's CDR3 is CASSFQVNTEAFF. CDR3 DNA sequence: TGTGCCAGCAGTTTTCAGGTTAACACTGAAGCTTTCTTT.

The genes are TRBV19 and TRBJ2-1; TRBD2 matches at 12 bases. V lost 8 bases, J lost 5 bases, and 7 bases stayed unmatched. The length of the CDR3 is 15 residues. CDR1 and CDR2 (germline): LNHDA, SQIVND (reference sequence). This CDR3 reads CASCLAGGPHNEQFF. Written as DNA, the CDR3 is TGTGCCAGTTGCCTAGCGGGAGGGCCGCACAATGAGCAGTTCTTC.

The CDR3 nucleotides are TGTGCCAGCAGAGGGGCACCTGGAAACACCATATATTTT. This encodes CASRGAPGNTIYF. The chain joins TRBV28 to TRBJ1-3; weak D call: TRBD1 (5 bases). Germline V lookup: CDR1 MDHEN, CDR2 SYDVKM. The CDR3 spans 13 residues. V was cut by 6 bases and J by 2 bases, with 8 bases left in between.

The CDR3 DNA reads TGTGCCAGCAGTGCTAGCCTTAACTACGAGCAGTACTTC. Translating it yields CASSASLNYEQYF. This chain links TRBV6-5 with TRBJ2-7; D is possibly TRBD2 (5 bases). In germline, CDR1 is MNHEY, CDR2 SVGAGI. The length of the CDR3 is 13 residues. Trimming removed 5 bases at V and 3 bases at J, with 11 bases between.

The chain employs TRBV19 and TRBJ1-2, with 9 bases fitting TRBD1. V lost 7 bases, J lost 6 bases, and 12 bases stayed unmatched. Germline V CDR1 and CDR2: LNHDA, SQIVND (reference sequence). The CDR3 is 15 residues long. The DNA for the CDR3 is TGTGCCAGTAAGAATAAACCGGGACAGGGTGATGGCTACACCTTC. As protein: CASKNKPGQGDGYTF.

The rearrangement joins TRBV5-1 to TRBJ2-3; 7 nucleotides line up with TRBD1. This CDR3 spans 15 amino acids. The germline gives CDR1 SGHRS, CDR2 YFSETQ. J lost 2 bases, V lost 7 bases, and 10 bases had no gene match. Here the CDR3 DNA reads TGCGCCAGCGTGGGAACAGGGGCCCTCACAGATACGCAGTATTTT. Translated: CASVGTGALTDTQYF. The full variable domain, its missing parts supplied by reference TRBV5-1 and TRBJ2-3, is KAGVTQTPRYLIKTRGQQVTLSCSPISGHRSVSWYQQTPGQGLQFLFEYFSETQRNKGNFPGRFSGRQFSNSRSEMNVSTLELGDSALYLCASVGTGALTDTQYFGPGTRLTVL.

The rearrangement joins TRBV2 to TRBJ1-1; TRBD1 might be the D (6 bases). V lost 11 bases to trimming and J lost 3 bases, with 16 bases between them. The CDR3 is 13 amino acids. CDR1 SNHLY and CDR2 FYNNEI come from the germline V gene. The chain's CDR3 is CASLGGVDTEAFF. The CDR3 DNA sequence: TGTGCCTCCTTAGGGGGGGTAGACACTGAAGCTTTCTTT.

This chain uses TRBV5-5 with TRBJ2-1; possible D gene TRBD1, 6 bases. The CDR3 runs 13 residues. Germline lookup yields CDR1 SGHKS and CDR2 YYEKEE (reference sequence). The V gene lost 1 base and the J gene lost 7 bases, with 9 bases spanning the gap. For the CDR3, the DNA is TGTGCCAGCAGCTTGTTCACAGGGAATGAGCAGTTCTTC. Translated, it gives CASSLFTGNEQFF.

The rearrangement joins TRBV19 to TRBJ2-7; 11 positions agree with TRBD2. The trim removed 5 bases at V and 5 bases at J, leaving 11 bases unmatched. Germline CDR1 and CDR2: LNHDA and SQIVND (reference sequence). This CDR3 comprises 16 residues. This CDR3 reads CASSANILAGEDEQYF. The CDR3 bases are TGTGCCAGTAGTGCGAACATACTAGCGGGAGAAGACGAGCAGTACTTC.

The chain employs TRBV6-5 and TRBJ2-5, with 8 nucleotides matching TRBD1. Judging by the DNA end, TRBJ2-7 fits better; the J call may be wrong. The CDR3 spans 15 residues. The germline V gene has CDR1 MNHEY and CDR2 SVGAGI. CDR3 amino acids: CASKSEGRGPYEQYF. CDR3 DNA: TGTGCCAGCAAATCGGAGGGCAGGGGGCCGTACGAGCAGTACTTC.

The chain combines TRBV6-5 with TRBJ1-2, with 7 bases matching TRBD1. The CDR3 sequence is 14 residues long. V lost 0 bases to trimming and J lost 2 bases; unmatched junction nucleotides: 0. Germline V CDR1 and CDR2: MNHEY, SVGAGI. Here the CDR3 DNA reads TGTGCCAGCAGTTACTCACAGGGGAACTATGGCTACACCTTC. Protein sequence: CASSYSQGNYGYTF.

The V gene is TRBV14, the J gene TRBJ2-1, with a tentative D call TRBD2 (5 bases). The germline V gene has CDR1 SGHDN and CDR2 FVKESK. The CDR3 is 14 amino acids. The V gene lost 6 bases and the J gene lost 5 bases, with 14 bases spanning the gap. CDR3 loop: CASSHTYGDNEQFF. The CDR3 DNA reads TGTGCCAGCAGTCATACATACGGGGACAATGAGCAGTTCTTC.

The chain links TRBV11-3 to TRBJ1-6; D possibly corresponds to TRBD1 (6 bases). Germline V gene lookup returns CDR1 SGHNT and CDR2 YENEEA. V lost 4 bases and J 7 bases, leaving 17 bases between the germline ends. This CDR3 is 16 amino acids long. This CDR3 is CASSSGGDRQNSPLHF. The CDR3 DNA is TGTGCCAGCAGCTCAGGAGGTGACAGGCAGAATTCACCCCTCCACTTT.

This chain uses TRBV4-2 with TRBJ2-6; D unresolved. This CDR3 has 16 residues. Trimming shortened V by 0 bases and J by 2 bases, and 8 bases separated the two germline ends. Germline-derived CDR1 and CDR2 are LGHNA and YNFKEQ. CDR3 in DNA: TGTGCCAGCAGCCAAGAAACCACGGCTGGGGCCAACGTCCTGACTTTC. Protein product: CASSQETTAGANVLTF.

CDR3 residues: CSVVGTGAAYGYTF. CDR3 coding DNA: TGCAGCGTTGTAGGAACAGGGGCGGCCTATGGCTACACCTTC. The chain recombines TRBV29-1 with TRBJ1-2; 7 bases align to TRBD1. With 4 bases clipped from V and 4 bases from J, the junction kept 9 bases outside the gene matches. Germline CDR1 SQVTM, CDR2 ANQGSEA. The CDR3 is 14 residues long.

The gene calls are TRBV28 and TRBJ2-1; a weak D match, TRBD2 (5 bases). Germline V gives CDR1 MDHEN, CDR2 SYDVKM. V was pared by 5 bases and J by 7 bases, with 15 bases between. The CDR3 runs to 14 residues. CDR3 nucleotides: TGTGCCAGCAGTCCCATCGGGATCGGTAATGAGCAGTTCTTC. Amino acids: CASSPIGIGNEQFF.

The CDR3 sequence is CATFSGGGGTDTQYF. The CDR3 region has the DNA TGTGCCACCTTCTCGGGTGGCGGGGGCACAGATACGCAGTATTTT. The rearrangement uses TRBV11-2 and TRBJ2-3; the D gene is possibly TRBD2 (6 bases). V gave up 10 bases and J gave up 1 base, with 18 bases separating them. CDR1 and CDR2 from the germline V gene are SGHAT and FQNNGV. The CDR3 is 15 residues long.

The CDR3 spells CASRGGTGNSPLHF. The CDR3 DNA follows: TGTGCCAGCAGGGGGGGGACAGGGAATTCACCCCTCCACTTT. The V gene is TRBV5-8, the J gene TRBJ1-6, with 9 bases matching TRBD1. V gave up 5 bases and J gave up 7 bases; unmatched junction bases: 4. The CDR3 spans 14 residues. In germline, CDR1 is SGHTS, CDR2 YDEGEE.

The rearrangement joins TRBV11-3 to TRBJ1-2, with unresolved D. CDR3 size: 13 residues. V was pared by 1 base and J by 3 bases, with 6 bases between. Germline lookup yields CDR1 SGHNT and CDR2 YENEEA. The DNA of the CDR3 is TGTGCCAGCAGCTTAGGACAACACTATGGCTACACCTTC. Translating gives CASSLGQHYGYTF.

This chain uses TRBV19 with TRBJ1-5; 9 nucleotides align to TRBD1. Germline V gene sequence: CDR1 LNHDA, CDR2 SQIVND (reference sequence). This CDR3 is 15 amino acids long. Trimming at V came to 3 bases and at J to 5 bases, leaving 5 bases not matched to a gene. The CDR3 sequence: CASSMGDRVHQPQHF. The CDR3 DNA is TGTGCCAGTAGTATGGGGGACAGGGTTCATCAGCCCCAGCATTTT.

V gene TRBV28 combines with J gene TRBJ2-7; D might be TRBD2 (6 bases). Germline V lookup: CDR1 MDHEN, CDR2 SYDVKM. The CDR3 is 15 amino acids. With 6 bases removed from V and 0 bases from J, the gap between germline ends came to 15 bases. Here the CDR3 reads CASSNGGSGSYEQYF. CDR3 nucleotides: TGTGCCAGCAGCAATGGGGGGTCGGGCTCCTACGAGCAGTACTTC. The complete variable domain, with remaining parts taken from reference TRBV28 and TRBJ2-7, reads DVKVTQSSRYLVKRTGEKVFLECVQDMDHENMFWYRQDPGLGLRLIYFSYDVKMKEKGDIPEGYSVSREKKERFSLILESASTNQTSMYLCASSNGGSGSYEQYFGPGTRLTVT.

V is TRBV11-3 and J is TRBJ2-1, with TRBD2 matching over 8 bases. V shed 0 bases and J 6 bases; nucleotides not matched to a gene: 4. Germline CDR1 SGHNT, CDR2 YENEEA. The CDR3 has 15 residues. The CDR3 DNA follows: TGTGCCAGCAGCTTAGAGAGCGGGAGTTCCAATGAGCAGTTCTTC. Amino acid sequence: CASSLESGSSNEQFF.

As regards this clone: Compared with germline, one end of the junction differs, possibly owing to a read error. The rearrangement joins TRBV7-7 to TRBJ2-5, with D possibly matching TRBD2 (5 bases). The germline gives CDR1 SSHAT, CDR2 FNYEAQ (reference sequence). This CDR3 has 14 amino acids. CDR3 protein: CASSQTGFQETQYF. The CDR3 DNA sequence: TGTGCTAGCAGCCAGACGGGATTCCAAGAGACCCAGTACTTC.

The chain carries TRBV7-9 and TRBJ2-4, with unresolved D. Germline assignment: CDR1 SEHNR and CDR2 FQNEAQ (reference sequence). CDR3 length: 16 amino acids. Trimming shortened V by 2 bases and J by 0 bases, and 11 bases separated the two germline ends. As DNA, the CDR3 is TGTGCCAGCAGCTTACCGGTATCCGGAGCCAAAAACATTCAGTACTTC. Protein: CASSLPVSGAKNIQYF.

The chain is built from TRBV11-3 and TRBJ2-7, with a tentative D call TRBD1 (6 bases). CDR3 length equals 15 residues. The germline V gene has CDR1 SGHNT and CDR2 YENEEA. V lost 5 bases to trimming and J lost 4 bases, with 18 bases between them. The CDR3 DNA follows: TGTGCCAGCAGCGTACAGGGTGAACCTTCGTACGAGCAGTACTTC. Translating gives CASSVQGEPSYEQYF.